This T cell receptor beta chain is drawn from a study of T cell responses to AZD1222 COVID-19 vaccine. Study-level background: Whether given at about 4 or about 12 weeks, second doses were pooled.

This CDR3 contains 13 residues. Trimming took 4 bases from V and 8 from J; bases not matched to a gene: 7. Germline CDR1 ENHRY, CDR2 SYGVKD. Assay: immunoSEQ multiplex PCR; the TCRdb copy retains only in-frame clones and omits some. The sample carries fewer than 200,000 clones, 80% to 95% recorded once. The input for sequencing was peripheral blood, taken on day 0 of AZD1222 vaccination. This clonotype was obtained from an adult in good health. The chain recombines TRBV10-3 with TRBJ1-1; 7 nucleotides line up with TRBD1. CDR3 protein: CAISGRRGLEAFF. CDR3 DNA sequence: TGTGCCATCAGTGGAAGGAGGGGGCTCGAAGCTTTCTTT.